The T cell receptor (beta chain) described here comes from a study of shared clonotypes between healthy human individuals. The V end lost 0 bases, the J end lost 8 bases, and 13 bases lay between the germline ends. Germline lookup yields CDR1 KGHSH and CDR2 LQKENI. The CDR3 is 15 residues long. Study-level findings and limits: It was the non-shared clonotypes that had lower generation probabilities than clonotypes shared by all four donors.

Donors included only healthy HIV-negative adults lacking recent acute infections or vaccinations. In the case of this clone: Its antigen is as yet unknown. Other DNA sequences in the same sample also yield this CDR3.

Sequencing used immunoSEQ multiplex PCR; TCRdb keeps in-frame clones, though not all of them. The data hold approximately 2.5 million clones, with 90% to 95% observed a single time. The sample taken for sequencing was naive CD4+ T cells sorted from blood. Subset specified: CD45RA+ positively selected. The receptor was isolated from a young man in good health. The chain combines TRBV18 with TRBJ1-4; perhaps TRBD1 as D (5 bases). In DNA form, the CDR3 reads TGTGCCAGCTCACCACCGGGGCAGGGAGGCGAAAAACTGTTTTTT. Encoded protein: CASSPPGQGGEKLFF.